This TCR beta chain emerged from a study of T cell repertoires in aging, cancer and after chemotherapy. A mixed TRB-A/B primer pool amplified rearranged TRB by multiplex touch-down PCR. TCRdb reprocessed the multiplex PCR reads with MiXCR, giving one entry per CDR3 protein. The sample contains about 9,800 distinct CDR3 sequences, roughly 37% of which appear only once. Amplification of TCR beta used genomic DNA extracted from peripheral blood. The specimen was blood. This TCR was sampled from a human donor in good health.

Here the CDR3 reads CASSYKGTSSYEQYF. The CDR3 DNA sequence: TGTGCCAGCAGTTACAAGGGGACGAGTTCCTACGAGCAGTACTTC. The J gene is TRBJ2-7, the V gene TRBV6-2 or TRBV6-3; D possibly uses TRBD1 or TRBD2 (5 bases each). The germline V gene has CDR1 MNHEY and CDR2 SVGEGT. CDR3 size: 15 residues. Trimming took off 2 bases at V and 1 base at J, with 12 bases between the two ends.